A selection of T cell receptor beta chains follows, all from one sample in a study of blood T cell repertoires in COVID-19. Data came from immunoSEQ multiplex PCR; TCRdb stores just in-frame clones and leaves some out. Counted here are a few hundred thousand clones, just over 85% occurring once; the ten biggest clones make up approximately 4.2%. The sequencing input was PBMCs or T cells enriched from blood (not recorded which). These receptors originate from a woman aged 40 to 50 with acute COVID-19. Each CDR3 is given with its conserved first and last residue. A D gene is named only where the DNA matches it firmly. Clone size is shown for a subset of rows, as once, few, many or a class of expanded clone.

d_call	cdr3_length	v_call	j_call	clone_size	cdr3_aa	cdr3_nt
NA	15	TRBV5-1	TRBJ2-3	NA	CASSSSAASTDTQYF	TGCGCCAGCAGCTCGTCAGCGGCTAGCACAGATACGCAGTATTTT
NA	15	TRBV21-1	TRBJ2-1	NA	CASRRDRSSYNEQFF	TGTGCCAGCAGACGGGACAGGTCCTCCTACAATGAGCAGTTCTTC
NA	14	TRBV4-2	TRBJ1-5	once	CASSQVIGLQPQHF	TGTGCCAGCAGCCAAGTGATTGGGCTTCAGCCCCAGCATTTT
NA	13	TRBV21-1	TRBJ2-7	NA	CANTTSQTYEQYF	TGTGCCAACACGACTAGCCAAACCTACGAGCAGTACTTC
NA	17	TRBV24-1	TRBJ2-3	NA	CATSDLRSKYGADTQYF	TGTGCCACCAGTGATTTGCGCTCGAAATACGGGGCAGATACGCAGTATTTT
NA	16	TRBV28	TRBJ1-5	few	CASSWGLGGLNQPQHF	TGTGCCAGCAGTTGGGGCCTCGGGGGGCTTAATCAGCCCCAGCATTTT
NA	20	TRBV28	TRBJ1-5	NA	CASSFDLVPGSLYSNQPQHF	TGTGCCAGCAGTTTCGACCTGGTCCCGGGATCACTCTATAGCAATCAGCCCCAGCATTTT
NA	15	TRBV3-1/TRBV3-2	TRBJ2-7	NA	CASSQAGLRTYEQYF	TGTGCCAGCAGCCAAGCGGGGTTAAGGACTTACGAGCAGTACTTC
NA	15	TRBV19	TRBJ2-2	few	CASSIGGRRNGELFF	TGTGCCAGTAGTATCGGGGGGCGCAGGAACGGGGAGCTGTTTTTT
TRBD1	15	TRBV7-8	TRBJ1-2	NA	CASSLGGQGFSGYTF	TGTGCCAGCAGCTTGGGAGGACAGGGATTTTCCGGCTACACCTTC
TRBD2	15	TRBV7-7	TRBJ2-1	NA	CASSLGIAGGNEQFF	TGTGCCAGCAGCTTAGGGATAGCGGGGGGAAATGAGCAGTTCTTC
TRBD2	15	TRBV15	TRBJ2-7	NA	CATSRDRAGVGEQYF	TGTGCCACCAGCAGAGATCGGGCGGGAGTGGGTGAGCAGTACTTC
TRBD2	15	TRBV11-2	TRBJ2-7	NA	CASSFRTGGIYEQYF	TGTGCCAGCAGCTTCCGGACGGGGGGAATTTACGAGCAGTACTTC
NA	14	TRBV7-9	TRBJ1-1	NA	CASSLVSGRTEAFF	TGTGCCAGCAGCTTAGTTTCAGGGAGGACTGAAGCTTTCTTT
NA	13	TRBV24-1	TRBJ1-2	NA	CATTPSEGVGYTF	TGTGCCACCACTCCATCTGAAGGGGTCGGCTACACCTTC
NA	16	TRBV6-2/TRBV6-3	TRBJ2-1	NA	CASSYSGRGEYNEQFF	TGTGCCAGCAGTTACTCTGGCAGGGGGGAATACAATGAGCAGTTCTTC
TRBD2	16	TRBV6-2/TRBV6-3	TRBJ2-7	NA	CASSITPGLALHEQYF	TGTGCCAGCAGTATTACTCCGGGACTAGCTCTGCACGAGCAGTACTTC
TRBD1	16	TRBV24-1	TRBJ2-2	NA	CATSEPQGANTGELFF	TGTGCCACCAGTGAACCACAGGGGGCGAACACCGGGGAGCTGTTTTTT
NA	15	TRBV7-2	TRBJ1-3	NA	CASSPSRISGNTIYF	TGTGCCAGCAGCCCTAGTAGAATCTCTGGAAACACCATATATTTT
NA	13	TRBV5-1	TRBJ1-2	once	CASSLVGHYGYTF	TGCGCCAGCAGCTTGGTGGGCCACTATGGCTACACCTTC
NA	15	TRBV2	TRBJ1-2	NA	CASSDPSRADYGYTF	TGTGCCAGCAGTGACCCGAGCAGGGCCGACTATGGCTACACCTTC
TRBD1	16	TRBV19	TRBJ2-2	once	CASSMRTGGNTGELFF	TGTGCCAGTAGTATGCGGACAGGGGGAAACACCGGGGAGCTGTTTTTT
TRBD1	15	TRBV7-9	TRBJ2-5	NA	CASSFRGQGLETQYF	TGTGCCAGCAGCTTCCGGGGACAGGGCTTAGAGACCCAGTACTTC
NA	11	TRBV28	TRBJ2-1	NA	CASSLGGKQFF	TGTGCCAGCAGTTTAGGCGGGAAGCAGTTCTTC
NA	13	TRBV28	TRBJ1-5	NA	CASTPEEGQPQHF	TGTGCCAGCACCCCTGAGGAGGGTCAGCCCCAGCATTTT
NA	15	TRBV5-1	TRBJ2-3	NA	CASSSRTDSTDTQYF	TGCGCCAGCAGCTCAAGGACAGATAGCACAGATACGCAGTATTTT
NA	12	TRBV7-2	TRBJ2-7	NA	CASSLDYYEQYF	TGTGCCAGCAGCTTAGATTACTACGAGCAGTACTTC
TRBD1	15	TRBV9	TRBJ2-5	once	CASSPHRGWQETQYF	TGTGCCAGCAGCCCACACAGGGGGTGGCAAGAGACCCAGTACTTC
NA	15	TRBV11-3	TRBJ2-7	NA	CASSHDRNLTMEQYF	TGTGCCAGCAGCCACGACAGAAATCTAACAATGGAGCAGTACTTC
TRBD1	14	TRBV18	TRBJ2-1	once	CASAGTGSANEQFF	TGTGCCAGCGCGGGGACAGGGTCTGCCAATGAGCAGTTCTTC
TRBD2	16	TRBV5-1	TRBJ2-5	once	CASSLVAAGDQETQYF	TGCGCCAGCAGCTTGGTTGCAGCGGGAGACCAAGAGACCCAGTACTTC
NA	14	TRBV3-1/TRBV3-2	TRBJ1-2	NA	CASSPSSSSGSYTF	TGTGCCAGCAGCCCTTCGTCTTCGTCCGGGAGCTACACCTTC
NA	15	TRBV9	TRBJ1-4	NA	CASSSRTVMGEKLFF	TGTGCCAGCAGCTCCCGGACAGTGATGGGTGAAAAACTGTTTTTT
TRBD2	17	TRBV18	TRBJ2-7	NA	CASSPAGLAGGAYEQYF	TGTGCCAGCTCACCCGCCGGACTAGCGGGAGGAGCCTACGAGCAGTACTTC
NA	13	TRBV20-1	TRBJ1-6	NA	CSASFGGDSPLHF	TGCAGTGCTAGTTTCGGGGGGGATTCACCCCTCCACTTT
NA	15	TRBV30	TRBJ1-6	NA	CAWSGGGGLNSPLHF	TGTGCCTGGAGTGGGGGCGGGGGGCTTAATTCACCCCTCCACTTT
TRBD1	19	TRBV6-1	TRBJ1-4	NA	CASSEAPIGTGAGREKLFF	TGTGCCAGCAGTGAAGCTCCCATCGGGACAGGGGCGGGAAGGGAAAAACTGTTTTTT
NA	16	TRBV4-1	TRBJ2-1	NA	CASSQEGGPKGNEQFF	TGCGCCAGCAGCCAAGAGGGAGGCCCAAAGGGAAATGAGCAGTTCTTC
TRBD1	15	TRBV5-1	TRBJ1-1	NA	CASSLEGQGLTEAFF	TGCGCCAGCAGCTTGGAAGGACAGGGGCTCACTGAAGCTTTCTTT
NA	13	TRBV27	TRBJ2-5	few	CASRRTGTETQYF	TGTGCCAGCAGACGTACAGGGACGGAGACCCAGTACTTC
TRBD2	14	TRBV25-1	TRBJ2-1	many	CASSTSGSPNEQFF	TGTGCCAGCTCCACTAGCGGGAGCCCCAATGAGCAGTTCTTC
TRBD2	15	TRBV5-4	TRBJ2-3	NA	CASSFGGGITDTQYF	TGTGCCAGCAGCTTTGGGGGAGGGATCACAGATACGCAGTATTTT
NA	16	TRBV7-9	TRBJ1-6	NA	CASSSQGNSYNSPLHF	TGTGCCAGCAGCTCCCAGGGGAACTCCTATAATTCACCCCTCCACTTT
NA	15	TRBV6-5	TRBJ2-5	NA	CASSLTQGPGETQYF	TGTGCCAGCAGCCTCACCCAGGGGCCAGGAGAGACCCAGTACTTC
NA	14	TRBV5-1	TRBJ1-1	NA	CASSLGTVDTEAFF	TGCGCCAGCAGCTTGGGGACAGTTGACACTGAAGCTTTCTTT
NA	14	TRBV19	TRBJ1-6	few	CASSVRDSYSPLHF	TGTGCCAGTAGTGTCCGGGACTCGTACTCACCCCTCCACTTT
TRBD2	12	TRBV3-1/TRBV3-2	TRBJ2-1	NA	CASSPRGGRGFF	TGTGCCAGCAGCCCCCGGGGCGGGAGAGGTTTCTTC
NA	15	TRBV6-2/TRBV6-3	TRBJ2-4	NA	CASSTDLLAKNIQYF	TGTGCCAGCAGCACCGACTTATTAGCCAAAAACATTCAGTACTTC
NA	14	TRBV5-1	TRBJ2-7	NA	CASSRTGTLYEQYF	TGCGCCAGCAGCAGAACAGGGACCCTCTACGAGCAGTACTTC
NA	14	TRBV28	TRBJ1-3	NA	CATKSGLSGNTIYF	TGTGCCACCAAATCGGGTCTCTCTGGAAACACCATATATTTT
TRBD1	15	TRBV25-1	TRBJ1-6	NA	CASSELDRDLSPLHF	TGTGCCAGCAGTGAACTGGACAGGGATTTATCACCCCTCCACTTT
TRBD1	15	TRBV3-1/TRBV3-2	TRBJ2-7	NA	CASSQRQGTDYEQYF	TGTGCCAGCAGCCAGAGACAGGGAACGGACTACGAGCAGTACTTC
TRBD1	13	TRBV5-6	TRBJ1-2	NA	CASSEDRDYGYTF	TGTGCCAGCAGCGAGGACAGGGACTATGGCTACACCTTC
TRBD1	15	TRBV19	TRBJ2-7	NA	CASSPGDRRSYEQYF	TGTGCCAGTAGTCCCGGGGACAGGCGGAGCTACGAGCAGTACTTC
TRBD2	16	TRBV27	TRBJ2-2	once	CASSLSSGGPAGELFF	TGTGCCAGCAGTTTATCGTCGGGAGGGCCTGCCGGGGAGCTGTTTTTT
TRBD1	13	TRBV5-1	TRBJ1-2	NA	CASRMTGDYGYTF	TGCGCCAGCAGAATGACAGGGGACTATGGCTACACCTTC
NA	14	TRBV11-2	TRBJ1-2	NA	CASSLLTVGGGYTF	TGTGCCAGCAGCTTACTGACCGTCGGGGGAGGCTACACCTTC
TRBD2	16	TRBV19	TRBJ2-2	NA	CASSPRWAGGTGELFF	TGTGCCAGTAGTCCCCGTTGGGCGGGAGGGACCGGGGAGCTGTTTTTT
TRBD2	14	TRBV10-2	TRBJ2-7	NA	CASRQTSGVYEQYF	TGCGCCAGCAGACAGACTAGCGGGGTCTACGAGCAGTACTTC